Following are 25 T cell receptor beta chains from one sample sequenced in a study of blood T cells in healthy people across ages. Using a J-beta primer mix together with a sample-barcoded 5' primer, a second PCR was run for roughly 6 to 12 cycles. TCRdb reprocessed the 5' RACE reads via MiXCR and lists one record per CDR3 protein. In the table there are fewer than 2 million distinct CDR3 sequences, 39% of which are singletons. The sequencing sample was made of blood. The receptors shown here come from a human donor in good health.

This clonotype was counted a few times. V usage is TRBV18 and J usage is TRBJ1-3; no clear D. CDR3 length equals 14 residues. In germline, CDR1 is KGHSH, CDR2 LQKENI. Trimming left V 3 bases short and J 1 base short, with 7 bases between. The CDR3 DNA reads TGTGCCAGCTCACCGGGGTTTTCTGGAAACACCATATATTTT. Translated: CASSPGFSGNTIYF.

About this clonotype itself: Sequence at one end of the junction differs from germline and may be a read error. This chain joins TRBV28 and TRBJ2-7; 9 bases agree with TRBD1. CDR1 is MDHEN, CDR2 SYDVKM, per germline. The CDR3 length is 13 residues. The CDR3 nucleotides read TGTGCCAGCAGGGACAGGGGACCCTACGGGCAGTACTTC. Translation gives CASRDRGPYGQYF.

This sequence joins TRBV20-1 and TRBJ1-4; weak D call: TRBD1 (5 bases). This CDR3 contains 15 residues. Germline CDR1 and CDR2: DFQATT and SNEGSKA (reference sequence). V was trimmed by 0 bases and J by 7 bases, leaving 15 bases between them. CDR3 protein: CSARESGRVGEKLFF. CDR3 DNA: TGCAGTGCTAGAGAATCGGGCAGGGTCGGTGAAAAACTGTTTTTT.

The CDR3 DNA reads TGCGCCAGCAGCCAAGGACACTCAACGGATACGCAGTATTTT. It yields the protein CASSQGHSTDTQYF. This sequence joins TRBV4-1 and TRBJ2-3; D uncertain. The CDR3 is 14 amino acids. CDR1 is MGHRA, CDR2 YSYEKL, per germline. Trimming pared 1 base from V and 6 bases from J, leaving 11 bases between.

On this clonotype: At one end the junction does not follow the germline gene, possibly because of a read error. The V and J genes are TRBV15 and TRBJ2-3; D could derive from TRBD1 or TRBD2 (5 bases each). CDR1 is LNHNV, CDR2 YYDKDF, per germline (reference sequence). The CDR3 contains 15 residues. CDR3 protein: CVTSRVGTYTDTQYF. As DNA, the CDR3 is TGTGTCACCAGCAGAGTAGGGACCTACACAGATACGCAGTATTTT.

In nucleotides, the CDR3 is TGTGCCAGCAGCGCCCAGGGACAGAACTACAATGAGCAGTTCTTC. Its translation is CASSAQGQNYNEQFF. The chain uses TRBV9 and TRBJ2-1, with 7 bases that match TRBD1. CDR3 length: 15 residues. V gave up 3 bases and J gave up 3 bases; unmatched junction bases: 6. CDR1 and CDR2 (germline): SGDLS, YYNGEE.

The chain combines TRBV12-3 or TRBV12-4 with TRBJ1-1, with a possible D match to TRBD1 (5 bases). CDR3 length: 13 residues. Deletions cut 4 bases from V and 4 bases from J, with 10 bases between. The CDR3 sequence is CASSSQRGTEAFF. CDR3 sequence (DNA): TGTGCCAGCAGTTCCCAAAGGGGCACTGAAGCTTTCTTT.

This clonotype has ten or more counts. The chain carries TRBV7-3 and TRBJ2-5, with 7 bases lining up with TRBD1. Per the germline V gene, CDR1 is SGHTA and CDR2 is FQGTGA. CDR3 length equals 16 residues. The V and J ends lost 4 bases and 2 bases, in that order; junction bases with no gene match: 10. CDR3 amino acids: CASSSPTTTGQETQYF. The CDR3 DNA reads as TGTGCCAGCAGCTCACCTACAACGACAGGGCAAGAGACCCAGTACTTC.

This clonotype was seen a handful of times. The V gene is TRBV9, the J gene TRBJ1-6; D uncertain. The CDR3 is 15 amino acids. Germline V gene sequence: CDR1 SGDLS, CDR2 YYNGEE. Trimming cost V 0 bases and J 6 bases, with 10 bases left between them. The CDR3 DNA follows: TGTGCCAGCAGCGTAGCTGGCCTCAGTAATTCACCCCTCCACTTT. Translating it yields CASSVAGLSNSPLHF.

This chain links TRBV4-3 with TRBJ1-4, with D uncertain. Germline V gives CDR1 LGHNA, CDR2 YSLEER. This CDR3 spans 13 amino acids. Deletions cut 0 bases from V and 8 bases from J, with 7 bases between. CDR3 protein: CASSQDSAEKLFF. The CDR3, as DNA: TGCGCCAGCAGCCAAGATTCCGCCGAAAAACTGTTTTTT.

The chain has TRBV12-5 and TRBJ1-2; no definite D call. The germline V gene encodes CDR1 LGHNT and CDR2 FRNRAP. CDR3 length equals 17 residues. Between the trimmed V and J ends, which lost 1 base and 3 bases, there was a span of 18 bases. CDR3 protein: CASGLDRYGVLDYGYTF. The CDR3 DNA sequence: TGTGCTAGTGGTTTGGATAGGTACGGAGTCCTTGACTATGGCTACACCTTC.

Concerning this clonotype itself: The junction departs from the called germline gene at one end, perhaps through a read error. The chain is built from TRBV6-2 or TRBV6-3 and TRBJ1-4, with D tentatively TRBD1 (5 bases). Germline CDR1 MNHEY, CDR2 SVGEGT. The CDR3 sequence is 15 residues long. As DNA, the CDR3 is TGTGCCAGCAGACCGTCGGGGCGGCGGGAAGTAAAACGGTTTTTT. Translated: CASRPSGRREVKRFF.

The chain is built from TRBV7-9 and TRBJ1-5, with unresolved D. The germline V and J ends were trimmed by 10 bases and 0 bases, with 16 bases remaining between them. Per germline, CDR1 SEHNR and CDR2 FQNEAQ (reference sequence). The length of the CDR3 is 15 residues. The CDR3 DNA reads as TGTGCCAACAGTTTAGTACAGCATAGCAATCAGCCCCAGCATTTT. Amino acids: CANSLVQHSNQPQHF.

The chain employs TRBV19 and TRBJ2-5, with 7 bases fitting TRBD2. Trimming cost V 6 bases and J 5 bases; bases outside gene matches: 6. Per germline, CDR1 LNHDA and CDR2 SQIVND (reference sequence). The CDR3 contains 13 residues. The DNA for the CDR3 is TGTGCCAGTAGAAAAGCGGGGTTGGAGACCCAGTACTTC. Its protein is CASRKAGLETQYF.

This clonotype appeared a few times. In nucleotides, the CDR3 is TGTGCCAGCAGCGTCGGACTAGCGGGGGGGCCCGATGAGCAGTTCTTC. Protein: CASSVGLAGGPDEQFF. J is TRBJ2-1 and V is TRBV9, with 15 bases matching TRBD2. The CDR3 is 16 residues long. CDR1 and CDR2 from the germline V gene are SGDLS and YYNGEE. V shed 2 bases and J 8 bases; nucleotides not matched to a gene: 5.

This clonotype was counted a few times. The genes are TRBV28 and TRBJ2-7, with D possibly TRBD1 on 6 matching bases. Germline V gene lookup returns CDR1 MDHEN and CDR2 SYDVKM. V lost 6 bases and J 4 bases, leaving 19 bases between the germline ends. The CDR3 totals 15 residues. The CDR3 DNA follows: TGTGCCAGCAGACAGGGAGCCTACCTCCTTTACGAGCAGTACTTC. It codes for CASRQGAYLLYEQYF.

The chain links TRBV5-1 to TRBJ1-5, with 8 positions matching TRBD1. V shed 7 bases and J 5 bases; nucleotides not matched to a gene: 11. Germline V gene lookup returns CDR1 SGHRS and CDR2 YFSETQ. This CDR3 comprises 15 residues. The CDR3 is CASGLMDRAHQPQHF. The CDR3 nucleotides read TGCGCCAGCGGCCTAATGGACAGGGCTCATCAGCCCCAGCATTTT.

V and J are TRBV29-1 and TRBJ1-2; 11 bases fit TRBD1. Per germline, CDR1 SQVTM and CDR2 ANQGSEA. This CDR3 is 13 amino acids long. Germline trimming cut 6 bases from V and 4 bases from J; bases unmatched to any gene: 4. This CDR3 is CSVGQGVTYGYTF. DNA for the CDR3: TGCAGCGTGGGACAGGGGGTAACCTATGGCTACACCTTC.

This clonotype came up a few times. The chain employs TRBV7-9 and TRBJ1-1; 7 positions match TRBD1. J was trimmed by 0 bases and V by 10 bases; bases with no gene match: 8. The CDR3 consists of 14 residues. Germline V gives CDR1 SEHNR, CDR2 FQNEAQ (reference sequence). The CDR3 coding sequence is TGTGCCACAACAATGGGACAGATGAACACTGAAGCTTTCTTT. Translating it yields CATTMGQMNTEAFF.

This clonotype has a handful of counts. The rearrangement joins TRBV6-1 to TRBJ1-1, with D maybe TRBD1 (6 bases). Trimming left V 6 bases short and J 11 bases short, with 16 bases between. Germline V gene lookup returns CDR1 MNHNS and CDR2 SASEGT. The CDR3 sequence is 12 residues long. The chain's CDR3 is CASRRQAQDAFF. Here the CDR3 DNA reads TGTGCCAGCAGAAGACAGGCTCAAGACGCTTTCTTT.

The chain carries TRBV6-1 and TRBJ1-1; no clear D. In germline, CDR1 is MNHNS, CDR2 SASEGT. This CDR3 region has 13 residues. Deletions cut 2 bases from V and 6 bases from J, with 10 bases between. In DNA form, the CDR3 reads TGTGCCAGCAGTGAACTCGGGTGGTCTGAAGCTTTCTTT. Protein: CASSELGWSEAFF.

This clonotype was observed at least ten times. This chain's CDR3 is CASSPARDRGIYTF. CDR3 nucleotides: TGTGCCAGCAGCCCTGCCCGGGACAGGGGGATCTACACCTTC. The chain carries TRBV7-2 and TRBJ1-2; 11 bases fit TRBD1. CDR1 and CDR2 (germline): SGHTA, FQGNSA. The V and J ends lost 5 bases and 10 bases, in that order; junction bases with no gene match: 9. The CDR3 totals 14 residues.

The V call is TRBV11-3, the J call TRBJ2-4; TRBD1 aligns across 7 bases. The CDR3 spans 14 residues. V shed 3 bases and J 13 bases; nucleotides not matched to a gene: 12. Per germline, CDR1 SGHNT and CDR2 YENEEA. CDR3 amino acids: CASSFTGEVGEQYF. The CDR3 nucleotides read TGTGCCAGCAGCTTCACAGGGGAAGTAGGGGAGCAGTACTTC.

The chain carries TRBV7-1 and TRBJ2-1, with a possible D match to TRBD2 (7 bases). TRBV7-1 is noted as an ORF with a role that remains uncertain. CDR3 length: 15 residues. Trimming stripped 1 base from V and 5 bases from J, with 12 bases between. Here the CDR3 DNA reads TGTGCCAGCAGCTCAGACCGGGGGGCCCACAATGAGCAGTTCTTC. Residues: CASSSDRGAHNEQFF.

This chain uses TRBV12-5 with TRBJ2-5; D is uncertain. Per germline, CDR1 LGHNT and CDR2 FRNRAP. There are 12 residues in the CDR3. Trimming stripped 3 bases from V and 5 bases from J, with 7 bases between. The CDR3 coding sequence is TGTGCTAGTGGTTTTGACGCGGAGACCCAGTACTTC. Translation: CASGFDAETQYF. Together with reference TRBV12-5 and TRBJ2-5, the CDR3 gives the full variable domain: DARVTQTPRHKVTEMGQEVTMRCQPILGHNTVFWYRQTMMQGLELLAYFRNRAPLDDSGMPKDRFSAEMPDATLATLKIQPSEPRDSAVYFCASGFDAETQYFGPGTRLLVL.